This TCR beta chain was identified during a study of T cell changes during pregnancy in multiple sclerosis. The germline V gene has CDR1 MDHEN and CDR2 SYDVKM. The CDR3 contains 14 residues. The trim removed 4 bases at V and 3 bases at J, leaving 4 bases unmatched. This table comes from immunoSEQ multiplex PCR, and its TCRdb copy is limited to in-frame clones, with some not included. Of 69,000 or so clones in the sample, roughly 90% were seen once. The sequencing used peripheral blood, collected in the third trimester of pregnancy. The clonotype was recovered from a female donor with multiple sclerosis, enrolled in a pregnancy study. The chain joins TRBV28 to TRBJ1-2; TRBD1 aligns across 8 bases. In DNA, the CDR3 is TGTGCCAGCAGTTCAGGGGGCGCAGACTATGGCTACACCTTC. Its protein product is CASSSGGADYGYTF.